These T cell receptor beta chains were read from a single sample in a study of regulatory T cells in long-lasting Graves disease. TCRdb re-derived calls from the multiplex PCR reads in MiXCR, one entry per CDR3 protein. This repertoire shows about 470,000 distinct CDR3 sequences, about a fifth found once; its top ten account for 7.8%. Material: peripheral blood mononuclear cells (PBMCs), obtained when the disease was refractory, from a patient treated with antithyroid drugs. The source is a female donor with Graves disease. The CDR3 runs from the conserved cysteine through the conserved F or W. D genes are given only for firm matches. Only part of the rows carry a size: once, few, many, or a class if the clone is expanded.

clone_size: NA
d_call: TRBD2
j_call: TRBJ2-7
v_call: TRBV7-9
cdr3_nt: TGTGCCAGCAGCTACTCGACTAGCGGGAGGAACGAGCAGTACTTC
cdr3_aa: CASSYSTSGRNEQYF

clone_size: many
d_call: NA
j_call: TRBJ1-1
v_call: TRBV27
cdr3_nt: TGTGCCAGCAGTTTCGGGCCCACGGGGGGGACTGAAGCTTTCTTT
cdr3_aa: CASSFGPTGGTEAFF

clone_size: many
d_call: NA
j_call: TRBJ2-7
v_call: TRBV28
cdr3_nt: TGTGCCAGCAGTCTCGCTGCCGGGACCGAGGCCTACGAGCAGTACTTC
cdr3_aa: CASSLAAGTEAYEQYF

clone_size: few
d_call: TRBD2
j_call: TRBJ2-6
v_call: TRBV6-5
cdr3_nt: TGTGCCAGCAGTTACTCGGGCGGGGGCTCTGGGGCCAACGTCCTGACTTTC
cdr3_aa: CASSYSGGGSGANVLTF

clone_size: NA
d_call: TRBD1
j_call: TRBJ1-3
v_call: TRBV7-2
cdr3_nt: TGTGCCGGCAGCTTAGCTGCGTGGACAGGTCTTGGAAACACCATATATTTT
cdr3_aa: CAGSLAAWTGLGNTIYF

clone_size: few
d_call: NA
j_call: TRBJ2-1
v_call: TRBV7-6
cdr3_nt: TGTGCCAGCAGCTTAGCTTCCGTTTACAATGAGCAGTTCTTC
cdr3_aa: CASSLASVYNEQFF

clone_size: NA
d_call: NA
j_call: TRBJ1-4
v_call: TRBV24-1
cdr3_nt: TGTGCCACCAGTGATTGGGACACGCGAATCTTTGCAACTAATGAAAAACTGTTTTTT
cdr3_aa: CATSDWDTRIFATNEKLFF

clone_size: many
d_call: NA
j_call: TRBJ2-7
v_call: TRBV28
cdr3_nt: TGTGCCAGCAGTTTTGGCCATCACTACGAGCAGTACTTC
cdr3_aa: CASSFGHHYEQYF

clone_size: many
d_call: NA
j_call: TRBJ1-6
v_call: TRBV28
cdr3_nt: TGTGCCAGCAGTGCTCCGGGACGTAATTCACCCCTCCACTTT
cdr3_aa: CASSAPGRNSPLHF

clone_size: NA
d_call: NA
j_call: TRBJ1-2
v_call: TRBV5-1
cdr3_nt: TGCGCCAGCAGCCGGACGGCAGGGGATTATGGCTACACCTTC
cdr3_aa: CASSRTAGDYGYTF

clone_size: NA
d_call: TRBD2
j_call: TRBJ2-2
v_call: TRBV19
cdr3_nt: TGTGCCAGTAGTTACGGGTCGCTAGCGGGCGCTCCCGGGGAGCTGTTTTTT
cdr3_aa: CASSYGSLAGAPGELFF

clone_size: few
d_call: NA
j_call: TRBJ2-2
v_call: TRBV6-5
cdr3_nt: TGTGCCAGCAGTTACGTTCAGGCCGGGGAGCTGTTTTTT
cdr3_aa: CASSYVQAGELFF

clone_size: NA
d_call: NA
j_call: TRBJ2-3
v_call: TRBV28
cdr3_nt: TGTGCCAGCAACACACCCTTGGGTACGCAGTATTTT
cdr3_aa: CASNTPLGTQYF

clone_size: NA
d_call: TRBD1
j_call: TRBJ1-6
v_call: TRBV5-4
cdr3_nt: TGTGCCAGCAGCTCACGACAGGGGCTTCATTCACCCCTCCACTTT
cdr3_aa: CASSSRQGLHSPLHF

clone_size: NA
d_call: TRBD1
j_call: TRBJ1-1
v_call: TRBV19
cdr3_nt: TGTGCCAGTGCGGGACAGCCTGGGGCTTTCTTT
cdr3_aa: CASAGQPGAFF

clone_size: few
d_call: NA
j_call: TRBJ2-6
v_call: TRBV7-2
cdr3_nt: TGTGCCAGCAGCTTTGATCCCTCTGGGGCCAACGTCCTGACTTTC
cdr3_aa: CASSFDPSGANVLTF

clone_size: many
d_call: NA
j_call: TRBJ1-1
v_call: TRBV6-1
cdr3_nt: TGTGCCAGCCTGACAACGAACACTGAAGCTTTCTTT
cdr3_aa: CASLTTNTEAFF

clone_size: few
d_call: TRBD2
j_call: TRBJ2-1
v_call: TRBV11-1
cdr3_nt: TGTGCCAGCAGTCGGACTAGCGGGAGTACCTACAATGAGCAGTTCTTC
cdr3_aa: CASSRTSGSTYNEQFF

clone_size: many
d_call: NA
j_call: TRBJ2-7
v_call: TRBV28
cdr3_nt: TGTGCCAGCAGTCCGAGACAGGTAGTATACGAGCAGTACTTC
cdr3_aa: CASSPRQVVYEQYF

clone_size: many
d_call: TRBD1
j_call: TRBJ1-2
v_call: TRBV11-2
cdr3_nt: TGTGCCAGCAGCCTCGGGACAGGGGTTGCACCATATGGCTACACCTTC
cdr3_aa: CASSLGTGVAPYGYTF

clone_size: many
d_call: NA
j_call: TRBJ2-7
v_call: TRBV6-1
cdr3_nt: TGTGCCAGCAGTACCAACCCAGGGGGGCCACTGAACGAGCAGTACTTC
cdr3_aa: CASSTNPGGPLNEQYF

clone_size: many
d_call: TRBD2
j_call: TRBJ2-7
v_call: TRBV27
cdr3_nt: TGTGCCAGCAGCAGTAGCGGGAGCTTAGGAGAGCAGTACTTC
cdr3_aa: CASSSSGSLGEQYF

clone_size: few
d_call: NA
j_call: TRBJ1-2
v_call: TRBV5-4
cdr3_nt: TGTGCCAGCAGCTTGTGGTTATTCGCTAATGGCTACACCTTC
cdr3_aa: CASSLWLFANGYTF

clone_size: few
d_call: TRBD2
j_call: TRBJ2-2
v_call: TRBV9
cdr3_nt: TGTGCCAGCAATCGCGGCGGGAGGGCCGTGAACACCGGGGAGCTGTTTTTT
cdr3_aa: CASNRGGRAVNTGELFF

clone_size: many
d_call: NA
j_call: TRBJ2-7
v_call: TRBV10-3
cdr3_nt: TGTGCCATCAGTGAGTCGAGGGTAGGGGCCTACGAGCAGTACTTC
cdr3_aa: CAISESRVGAYEQYF

clone_size: many
d_call: NA
j_call: TRBJ2-7
v_call: TRBV4-2
cdr3_nt: TGTGCCAGCAGCCAAGTTGCTACAGACTACGAGCAGTACTTC
cdr3_aa: CASSQVATDYEQYF

clone_size: NA
d_call: NA
j_call: TRBJ1-1
v_call: TRBV6-2/TRBV6-3
cdr3_nt: TGTGCCAGCAGTTACCGCGGTATTGGGGACCTAAGGACTGAAGCTTTCTTT
cdr3_aa: CASSYRGIGDLRTEAFF

clone_size: NA
d_call: TRBD2
j_call: TRBJ2-7
v_call: TRBV13
cdr3_nt: TGTGCCAGCAGCCTAGGACGGGGACTAGCGGGAGACGAGCAGTACTTC
cdr3_aa: CASSLGRGLAGDEQYF

clone_size: many
d_call: NA
j_call: TRBJ2-4
v_call: TRBV6-5
cdr3_nt: TGTGCCAGCAGTTACACTCCGGCCAAAAACATTCAGTACTTC
cdr3_aa: CASSYTPAKNIQYF